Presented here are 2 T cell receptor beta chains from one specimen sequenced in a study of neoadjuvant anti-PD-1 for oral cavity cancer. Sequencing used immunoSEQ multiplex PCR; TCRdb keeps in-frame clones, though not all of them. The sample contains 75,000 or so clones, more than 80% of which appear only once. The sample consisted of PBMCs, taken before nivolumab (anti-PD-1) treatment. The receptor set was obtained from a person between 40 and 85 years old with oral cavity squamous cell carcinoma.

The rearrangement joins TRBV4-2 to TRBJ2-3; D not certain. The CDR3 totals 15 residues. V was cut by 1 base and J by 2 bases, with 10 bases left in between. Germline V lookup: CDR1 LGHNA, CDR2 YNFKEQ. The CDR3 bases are TGTGCCAGCAGCCAAGTCAGTAGTCTCACAGATACGCAGTATTTT. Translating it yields CASSQVSSLTDTQYF.

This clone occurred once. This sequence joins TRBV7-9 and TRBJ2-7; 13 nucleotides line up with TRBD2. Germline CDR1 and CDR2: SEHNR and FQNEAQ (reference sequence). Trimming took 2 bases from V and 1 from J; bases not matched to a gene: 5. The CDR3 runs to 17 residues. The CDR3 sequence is CASSLTSGRAGSYEQYF. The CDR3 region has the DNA TGTGCCAGCAGCTTAACTAGCGGGAGGGCCGGATCCTACGAGCAGTACTTC.